The 17 T cell receptor beta chains below were found in one sample sequenced in a study of cytomegalovirus exposure and HLA in healthy donors. 13 Jbeta primers and 60 Vbeta primers were used for the PCR. The protocol was immunoSEQ multiplex PCR, while the TCRdb copy is restricted to in-frame clones and leaves out a portion. This sample carries more than 95,000 clones, over 60% of them seen once, and the ten largest clones take roughly 12%. The sequencing sample was made of PBMCs. The receptors shown here come from a woman between 35 and 50 years old in good health and CMV-seropositive.

The V gene is TRBV9, the J gene TRBJ2-1, with 7 positions matching TRBD1. The CDR3 extends over 15 amino acids. Germline V lookup: CDR1 SGDLS, CDR2 YYNGEE. Trimming removed 0 bases from V and 3 bases from J; junction bases left unmatched: 3. The CDR3 coding sequence is TGTGCCAGCAGCGTAGATCCAGGGGGCTACAATGAGCAGTTCTTC. Protein: CASSVDPGGYNEQFF.

The genes are TRBV28 and TRBJ1-1; D gene unclear. Germline V CDR1 and CDR2: MDHEN, SYDVKM. The CDR3 has 14 residues. Trimming removed 2 bases from V and 6 bases from J, with 13 bases in between. CDR3 residues: CASSLAGEGAEAFF. The CDR3 DNA reads TGTGCCAGCAGTTTAGCCGGGGAAGGCGCTGAAGCTTTCTTT. Based on the CDR3 plus reference TRBV28 and TRBJ1-1, the full variable domain is DVKVTQSSRYLVKRTGEKVFLECVQDMDHENMFWYRQDPGLGLRLIYFSYDVKMKEKGDIPEGYSVSREKKERFSLILESASTNQTSMYLCASSLAGEGAEAFFGQGTRLTVV.

The chain is built from TRBV28 and TRBJ2-2; D gene unclear. V was trimmed by 2 bases and J by 3 bases, leaving 7 bases between them. This CDR3 comprises 14 residues. Germline CDR1 and CDR2: MDHEN and SYDVKM. The CDR3 DNA sequence: TGTGCCAGCAGTTTAGGCGGCTACACCGGGGAGCTGTTTTTT. Translating it yields CASSLGGYTGELFF. The variable domain in full, completed from reference TRBV28 and TRBJ2-2, reads DVKVTQSSRYLVKRTGEKVFLECVQDMDHENMFWYRQDPGLGLRLIYFSYDVKMKEKGDIPEGYSVSREKKERFSLILESASTNQTSMYLCASSLGGYTGELFFGEGSRLTVL.

The chain carries TRBV27 and TRBJ1-1; a weak D match, TRBD1 (5 bases). This CDR3 spans 13 amino acids. V gave up 3 bases and J gave up 1 base, with 6 bases separating them. Germline lookup yields CDR1 MNHEY and CDR2 SMNVEV (reference sequence). CDR3 coding DNA: TGTGCCAGCAGTTTCGGGGGGAACACTGAAGCTTTCTTT. Protein sequence: CASSFGGNTEAFF.

The CDR3 spells CASSITARTNYEQYF. For the CDR3, the DNA is TGTGCCAGTAGTATAACCGCCAGGACAAACTACGAGCAGTACTTC. This chain connects TRBV19 to TRBJ2-5; tentative D call: TRBD1 (5 bases). The end of the DNA aligns better with TRBJ2-7, so the J call may be wrong. The CDR3 has 15 amino acids. Germline CDR1 is LNHDA and CDR2 is SQIVND (reference sequence).

The V and J genes are TRBV6-1 and TRBJ2-1; tentatively, D is TRBD2 (5 bases). The CDR3 runs 20 residues. Germline assignment: CDR1 MNHNS and CDR2 SASEGT. V shed 2 bases and J shed 0 bases, with 23 bases lying between them. DNA for the CDR3: TGTGCCAGCAGTGAATTGGCGTTGTGGACTCGGCAGGCCTCCTACAATGAGCAGTTCTTC. It translates to CASSELALWTRQASYNEQFF.

The V call is TRBV6-6, the J call TRBJ2-3, with 7 bases matching TRBD2. Germline V gene sequence: CDR1 MNHNY, CDR2 SVGAGI (reference sequence). CDR3 size: 15 residues. V lost 2 bases to trimming and J lost 5 bases; unmatched junction nucleotides: 7. Here the CDR3 DNA reads TGTGCCAGCAGTTACCGGGGGATAGCGGGAGATACGCAGTATTTT. This encodes CASSYRGIAGDTQYF.

The rearrangement joins TRBV6-1 to TRBJ1-5; unclear D gene. Germline V gene data show CDR1 as MNHNS and CDR2 as SASEGT. Trimming shortened V by 4 bases and J by 3 bases, and 16 bases separated the two germline ends. This CDR3 spans 16 amino acids. The CDR3 sequence: CASSGFIWANNQPQHF. DNA of the CDR3: TGTGCCAGCAGTGGTTTTATTTGGGCAAACAATCAGCCCCAGCATTTT.

The V call is TRBV9, the J call TRBJ1-2, with TRBD1 identical over 8 bases. V dropped 0 bases and J dropped 4; count of bases not matched to a gene: 8. There are 16 residues in the CDR3. Per the germline V gene, CDR1 is SGDLS and CDR2 is YYNGEE. The CDR3 nucleotides are TGTGCCAGCAGCGTAGACAGGGGGACGCAGGCCTATGGCTACACCTTC. It yields the protein CASSVDRGTQAYGYTF.

This rearrangement joins TRBV2 to TRBJ2-2; 7 nucleotides align to TRBD2. V was pared by 6 bases and J by 5 bases, with 6 bases of the junction left unmatched. CDR3 length equals 14 residues. Germline V lookup: CDR1 SNHLY, CDR2 FYNNEI. The CDR3 reads CASSVLGGTGELFF. The CDR3 nucleotides read TGTGCCAGCAGCGTCCTCGGGGGGACCGGGGAGCTGTTTTTT.

The chain recombines TRBV27 with TRBJ1-3; 7 bases fit TRBD1. Germline lookup yields CDR1 MNHEY and CDR2 SMNVEV (reference sequence). CDR3 length: 14 amino acids. With 5 bases clipped from V and 4 bases from J, the junction kept 5 bases outside the gene matches. In DNA form, the CDR3 reads TGTGCCAGCAGTCCGACAGGGAACGGAAACACCATATATTTT. Residues: CASSPTGNGNTIYF.

This clone was seen only a few times. The chain joins TRBV27 to TRBJ2-5; 8 bases map to TRBD1. V dropped 6 bases and J dropped 2; count of bases not matched to a gene: 8. The CDR3 spans 15 residues. Germline V gives CDR1 MNHEY, CDR2 SMNVEV (reference sequence). Here the CDR3 reads CASRLTWDRQETQYF. The DNA of the CDR3 is TGTGCCAGCAGACTTACATGGGACAGGCAAGAGACCCAGTACTTC.

The chain uses TRBV19 and TRBJ1-5, with D possibly TRBD1 on 6 matching bases. Germline CDR1 reads LNHDA; CDR2 reads SQIVND (reference sequence). CDR3 size: 13 residues. Trimming pared 9 bases from V and 2 bases from J, leaving 11 bases between. In nucleotides, the CDR3 is TGTGCCAGCTCAGGGGTTGGCAATCAGCCCCAGCATTTT. This translates into CASSGVGNQPQHF.

The CDR3: CASSPAGFMNTEAFF. As DNA, the CDR3 is TGTGCCAGTAGTCCCGCCGGGTTCATGAACACTGAAGCTTTCTTT. V gene TRBV19 combines with J gene TRBJ1-1; no clear D gene. The CDR3 is made up of 15 amino acids. The V end was cut by 5 bases, the J end by 0 bases, with 13 bases between. Per the germline V gene, CDR1 is LNHDA and CDR2 is SQIVND (reference sequence).

A single count supports this clone. The genes are TRBV28 and TRBJ2-7, with 8 bases matching TRBD1. The CDR3 extends over 14 amino acids. CDR1 is MDHEN, CDR2 SYDVKM, per germline. The V and J ends lost 8 bases and 2 bases, in that order; junction bases with no gene match: 8. This CDR3 reads CASYSQGGTYEQYF. The CDR3 region has the DNA TGTGCCAGCTATTCACAGGGGGGCACCTACGAGCAGTACTTC. Together with reference TRBV28 and TRBJ2-7, the CDR3 gives the full variable domain: DVKVTQSSRYLVKRTGEKVFLECVQDMDHENMFWYRQDPGLGLRLIYFSYDVKMKEKGDIPEGYSVSREKKERFSLILESASTNQTSMYLCASYSQGGTYEQYFGPGTRLTVT.

CDR3 coding DNA: TGTGCCACCAGCAGAAAGACACTTGTTGGTGAAAAACTGTTTTTT. Translated, it gives CATSRKTLVGEKLFF. The V and J genes are TRBV15 and TRBJ1-4; D uncertain. V was trimmed by 2 bases and J by 7 bases, leaving 14 bases between them. Germline V gene lookup returns CDR1 LNHNV and CDR2 YYDKDF (reference sequence). The CDR3 is made up of 15 amino acids.

This rearrangement joins TRBV6-5 to TRBJ2-1; 7 nucleotides match TRBD2. Germline CDR1 is MNHEY and CDR2 is SVGAGI. Trimming removed 4 bases from V and 7 bases from J; junction bases left unmatched: 13. The CDR3 length is 16 residues. CDR3 bases: TGTGCCAGCAGTTTTTCGCGGGGGAGGATAGGGAATGAGCAGTTCTTC. As protein: CASSFSRGRIGNEQFF.